This record concerns one T cell receptor beta chain sequence. Libraries were prepared by immunoSEQ multiplex PCR; TCRdb keeps only in-frame clonotypes and omits some of them. The repertoire has about 26,000 clones, 89% of them found once; the top ten carry 15% to 20%. From germline, CDR1 is MDHEN and CDR2 SYDVKM. V shed 3 bases and J shed 3 bases, with 12 bases lying between them. The CDR3 consists of 14 residues. These data originate in a study of T cell changes during pregnancy in multiple sclerosis. The gene calls are TRBV28 and TRBJ2-7, with D unresolved. The source was CD8+ T cells from peripheral blood mononuclear cells, collected in the second trimester of pregnancy. The receptor was derived from a female donor with multiple sclerosis, enrolled in a pregnancy study. The CDR3 here is CASSFVEAFYEQYF. The CDR3 DNA sequence: TGTGCCAGCAGTTTTGTTGAGGCGTTCTACGAGCAGTACTTC.